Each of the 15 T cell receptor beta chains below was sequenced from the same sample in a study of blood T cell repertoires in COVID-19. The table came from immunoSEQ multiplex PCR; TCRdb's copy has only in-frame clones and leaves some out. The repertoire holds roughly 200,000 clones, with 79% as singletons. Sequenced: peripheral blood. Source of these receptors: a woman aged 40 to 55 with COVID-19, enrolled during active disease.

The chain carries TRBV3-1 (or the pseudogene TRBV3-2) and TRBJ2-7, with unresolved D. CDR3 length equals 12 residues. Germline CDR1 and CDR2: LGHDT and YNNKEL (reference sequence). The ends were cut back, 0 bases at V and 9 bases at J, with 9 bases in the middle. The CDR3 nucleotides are TGTGCCAGCAGCCAAGATCTAACCGGGCAGTACTTC. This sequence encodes CASSQDLTGQYF.

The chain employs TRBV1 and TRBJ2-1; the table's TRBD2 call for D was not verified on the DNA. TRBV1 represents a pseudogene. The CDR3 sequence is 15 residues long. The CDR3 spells CTSSHETSGTNEQFF. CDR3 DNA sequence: TGCACCAGCAGCCACGAGACTAGCGGGACCAATGAGCAGTTCTTC.

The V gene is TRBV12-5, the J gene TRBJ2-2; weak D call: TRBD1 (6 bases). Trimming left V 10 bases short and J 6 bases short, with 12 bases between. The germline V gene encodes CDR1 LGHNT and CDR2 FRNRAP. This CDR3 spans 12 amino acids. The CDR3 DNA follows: TGTGCTACTTCCAGGGGTCCCGGGGAGCTGTTTTTT. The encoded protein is CATSRGPGELFF.

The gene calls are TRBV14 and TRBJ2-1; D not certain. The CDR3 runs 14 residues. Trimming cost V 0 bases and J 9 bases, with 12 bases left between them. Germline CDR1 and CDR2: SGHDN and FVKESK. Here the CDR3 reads CASSQDMAASEQFF. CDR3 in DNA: TGTGCCAGCAGCCAAGATATGGCCGCCAGTGAGCAGTTCTTC.

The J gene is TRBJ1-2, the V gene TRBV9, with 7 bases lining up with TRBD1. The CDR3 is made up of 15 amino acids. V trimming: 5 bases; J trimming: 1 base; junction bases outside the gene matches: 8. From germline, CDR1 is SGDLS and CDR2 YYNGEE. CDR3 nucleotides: TGTGCCAGCAGTCGTAGGGACAGCTATAACTATGGCTACACCTTC. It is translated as CASSRRDSYNYGYTF. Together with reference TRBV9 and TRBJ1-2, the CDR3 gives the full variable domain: DSGVTQTPKHLITATGQRVTLRCSPRSGDLSVYWYQQSLDQGLQFLIQYYNGEERAKGNILERFSAQQFPDLHSELNLSSLELGDSALYFCASSRRDSYNYGYTFGSGTRLTVV.

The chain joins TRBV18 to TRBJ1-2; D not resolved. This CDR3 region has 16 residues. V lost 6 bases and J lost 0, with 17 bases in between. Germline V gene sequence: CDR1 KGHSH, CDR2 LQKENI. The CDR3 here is CASSAVAGRPNYGYTF. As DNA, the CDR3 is TGTGCCAGCTCTGCGGTGGCCGGGAGACCTAACTATGGCTACACCTTC.

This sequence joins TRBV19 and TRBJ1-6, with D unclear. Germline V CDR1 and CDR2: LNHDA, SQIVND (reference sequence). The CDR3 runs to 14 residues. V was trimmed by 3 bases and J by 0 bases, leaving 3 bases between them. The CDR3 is CASSMSSYNSPLHF. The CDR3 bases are TGTGCCAGTAGTATGAGCTCCTATAATTCACCCCTCCACTTT.

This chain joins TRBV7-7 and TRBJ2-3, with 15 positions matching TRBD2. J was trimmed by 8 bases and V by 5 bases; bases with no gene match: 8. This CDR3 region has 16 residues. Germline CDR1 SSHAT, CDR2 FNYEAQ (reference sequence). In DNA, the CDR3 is TGTGCCAGCAGCCCACGGACTAGCGGGGGGGCCACTACGCAGTATTTT. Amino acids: CASSPRTSGGATTQYF.

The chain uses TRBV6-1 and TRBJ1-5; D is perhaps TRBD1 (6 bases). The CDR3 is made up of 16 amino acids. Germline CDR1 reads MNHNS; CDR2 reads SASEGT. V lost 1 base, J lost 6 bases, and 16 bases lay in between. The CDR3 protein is CASSEEGGGGSQPQHF. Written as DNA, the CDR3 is TGTGCCAGCAGTGAAGAGGGAGGGGGAGGGAGTCAGCCCCAGCATTTT.

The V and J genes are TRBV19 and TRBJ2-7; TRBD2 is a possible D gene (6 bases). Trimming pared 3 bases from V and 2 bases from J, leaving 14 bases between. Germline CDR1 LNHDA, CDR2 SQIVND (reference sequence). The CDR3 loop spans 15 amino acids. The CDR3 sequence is CASSMTAGGTYEQYF. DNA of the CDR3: TGTGCCAGTAGTATGACCGCTGGGGGGACCTACGAGCAGTACTTC.

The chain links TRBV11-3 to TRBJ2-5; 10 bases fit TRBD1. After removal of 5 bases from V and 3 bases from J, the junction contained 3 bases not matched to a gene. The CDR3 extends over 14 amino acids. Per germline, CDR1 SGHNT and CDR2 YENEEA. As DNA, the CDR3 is TGTGCCAGCAGCCCCGGGACAGGGGAAGAGACCCAGTACTTC. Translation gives CASSPGTGEETQYF.

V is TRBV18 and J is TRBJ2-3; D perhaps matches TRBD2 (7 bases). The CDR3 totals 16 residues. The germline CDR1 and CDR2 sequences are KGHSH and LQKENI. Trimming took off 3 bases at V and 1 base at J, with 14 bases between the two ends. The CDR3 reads CASSPKGGLGTDTQYF. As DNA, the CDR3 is TGTGCCAGCTCACCGAAGGGGGGGCTCGGCACAGATACGCAGTATTTT.

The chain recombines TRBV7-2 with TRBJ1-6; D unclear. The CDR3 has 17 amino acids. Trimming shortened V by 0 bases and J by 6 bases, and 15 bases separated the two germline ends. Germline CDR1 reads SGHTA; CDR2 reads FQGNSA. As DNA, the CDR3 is TGTGCCAGCAGCTTAGCTATCGGACTCTCACCTAATTCACCCCTCCACTTT. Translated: CASSLAIGLSPNSPLHF.

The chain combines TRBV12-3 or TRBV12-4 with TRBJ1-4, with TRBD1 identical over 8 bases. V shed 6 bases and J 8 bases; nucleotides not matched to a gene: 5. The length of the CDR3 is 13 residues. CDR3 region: CASRNRGLEKLFF. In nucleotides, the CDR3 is TGTGCCAGCAGGAACAGGGGGTTAGAAAAACTGTTTTTT.

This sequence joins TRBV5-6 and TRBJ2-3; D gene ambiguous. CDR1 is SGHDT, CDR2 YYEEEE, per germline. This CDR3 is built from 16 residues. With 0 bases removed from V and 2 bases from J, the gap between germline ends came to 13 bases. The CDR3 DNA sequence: TGTGCCAGCAGCTTGGTTGCCAGGTTTTCCACAGATACGCAGTATTTT. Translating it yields CASSLVARFSTDTQYF.